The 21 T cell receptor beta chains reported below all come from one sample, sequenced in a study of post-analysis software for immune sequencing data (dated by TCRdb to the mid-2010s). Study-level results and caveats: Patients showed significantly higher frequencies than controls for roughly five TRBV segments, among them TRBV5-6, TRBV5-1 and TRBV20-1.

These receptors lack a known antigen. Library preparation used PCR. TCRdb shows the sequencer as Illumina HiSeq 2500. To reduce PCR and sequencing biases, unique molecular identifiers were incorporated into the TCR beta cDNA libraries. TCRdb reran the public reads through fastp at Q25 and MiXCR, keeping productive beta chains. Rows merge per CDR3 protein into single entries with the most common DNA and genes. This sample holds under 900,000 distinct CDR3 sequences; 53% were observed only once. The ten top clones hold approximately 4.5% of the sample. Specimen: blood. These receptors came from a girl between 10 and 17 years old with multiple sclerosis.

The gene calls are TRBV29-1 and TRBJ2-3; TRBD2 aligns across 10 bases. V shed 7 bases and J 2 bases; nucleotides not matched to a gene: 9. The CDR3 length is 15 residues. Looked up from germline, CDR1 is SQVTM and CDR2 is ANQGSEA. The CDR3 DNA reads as TGCAGCGGCAGAACTAGCGGGGTTCCCACAGATACGCAGTATTTT. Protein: CSGRTSGVPTDTQYF.

Written as DNA, the CDR3 is TGTGCCAGCTCACCTGGACAGGGGGCCTACCCACCCTACGAGCAGTACTTC. Its translation is CASSPGQGAYPPYEQYF. The chain is built from TRBV18 and TRBJ2-7; 11 bases agree with TRBD1. CDR3 length: 17 residues. Germline CDR1 reads KGHSH; CDR2 reads LQKENI. V was pared by 3 bases and J by 2 bases, with 9 bases of the junction left unmatched.

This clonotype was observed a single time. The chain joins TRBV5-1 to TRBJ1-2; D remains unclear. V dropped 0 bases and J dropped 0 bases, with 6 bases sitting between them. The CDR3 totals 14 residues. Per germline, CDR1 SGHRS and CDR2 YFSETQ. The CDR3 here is CASSLDQSNYGYTF. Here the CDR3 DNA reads TGCGCCAGCAGCTTGGACCAGTCTAACTATGGCTACACCTTC.

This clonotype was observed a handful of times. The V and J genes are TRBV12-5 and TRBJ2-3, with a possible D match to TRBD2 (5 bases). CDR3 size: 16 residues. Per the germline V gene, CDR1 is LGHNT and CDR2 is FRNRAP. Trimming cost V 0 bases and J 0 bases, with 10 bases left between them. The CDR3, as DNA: TGTGCTAGTGGTTTGGTACCGGACTTTAGCACAGATACGCAGTATTTT. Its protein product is CASGLVPDFSTDTQYF.

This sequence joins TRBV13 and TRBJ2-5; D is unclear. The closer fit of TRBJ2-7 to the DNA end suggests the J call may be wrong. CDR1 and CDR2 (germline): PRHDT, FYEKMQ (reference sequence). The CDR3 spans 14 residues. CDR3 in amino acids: CASSSRTDFYEQYF. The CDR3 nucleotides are TGTGCCAGCAGCTCGAGGACCGACTTTTACGAGCAGTACTTC.

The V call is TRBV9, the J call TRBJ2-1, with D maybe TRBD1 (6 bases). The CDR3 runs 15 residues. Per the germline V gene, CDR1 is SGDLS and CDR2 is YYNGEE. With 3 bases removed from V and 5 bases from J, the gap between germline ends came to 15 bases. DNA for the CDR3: TGTGCCAGCAGCGCGACAGGAGTCGTAGACAATGAGCAGTTCTTC. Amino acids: CASSATGVVDNEQFF.

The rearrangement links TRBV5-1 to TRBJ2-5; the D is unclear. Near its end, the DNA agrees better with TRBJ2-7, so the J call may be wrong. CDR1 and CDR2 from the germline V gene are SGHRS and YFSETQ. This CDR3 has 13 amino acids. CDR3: CASSLVAVDEQYF. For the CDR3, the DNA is TGCGCCAGCAGCTTGGTGGCAGTAGACGAGCAGTACTTC.

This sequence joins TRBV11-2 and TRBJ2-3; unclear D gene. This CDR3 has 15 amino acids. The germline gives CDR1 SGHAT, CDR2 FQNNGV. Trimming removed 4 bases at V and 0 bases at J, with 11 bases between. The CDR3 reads CASSSDSDSTDTQYF. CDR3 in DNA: TGTGCCAGCAGCTCCGATTCGGACAGCACAGATACGCAGTATTTT.

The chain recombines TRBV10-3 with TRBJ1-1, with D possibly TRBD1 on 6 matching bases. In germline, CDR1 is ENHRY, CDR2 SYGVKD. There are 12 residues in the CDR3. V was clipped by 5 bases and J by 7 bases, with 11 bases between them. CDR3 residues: CAISLQGGEAFF. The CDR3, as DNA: TGTGCCATCAGTTTACAGGGCGGTGAAGCTTTCTTT.

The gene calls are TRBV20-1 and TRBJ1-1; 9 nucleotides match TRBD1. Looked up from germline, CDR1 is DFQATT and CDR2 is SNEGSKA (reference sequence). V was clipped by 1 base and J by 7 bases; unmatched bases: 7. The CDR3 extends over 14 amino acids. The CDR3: CSARAWDRVFEAFF. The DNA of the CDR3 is TGCAGTGCTAGAGCCTGGGACAGGGTGTTTGAAGCTTTCTTT.

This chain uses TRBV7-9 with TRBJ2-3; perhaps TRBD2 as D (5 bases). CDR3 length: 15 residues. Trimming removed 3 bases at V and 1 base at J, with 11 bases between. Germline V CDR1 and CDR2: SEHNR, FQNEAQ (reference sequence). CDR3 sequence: CASSLITGGTDTQYF. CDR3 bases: TGTGCCAGCAGCTTGATTACCGGGGGCACAGATACGCAGTATTTT.

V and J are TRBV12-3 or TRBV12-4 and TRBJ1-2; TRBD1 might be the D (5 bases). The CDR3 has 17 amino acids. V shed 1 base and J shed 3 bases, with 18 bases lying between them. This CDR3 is CASSLDFLGDRDYGYTF. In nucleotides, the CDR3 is TGTGCCAGCAGTTTAGATTTCCTGGGCGACAGAGACTATGGCTACACCTTC.

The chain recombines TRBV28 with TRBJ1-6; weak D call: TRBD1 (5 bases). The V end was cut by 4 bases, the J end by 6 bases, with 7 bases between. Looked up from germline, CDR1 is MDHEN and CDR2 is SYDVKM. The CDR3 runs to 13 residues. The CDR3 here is CASSSGPNSPLHF. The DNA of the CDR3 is TGTGCCAGCAGTTCGGGGCCTAATTCACCCCTCCACTTT. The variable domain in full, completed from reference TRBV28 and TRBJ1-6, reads DVKVTQSSRYLVKRTGEKVFLECVQDMDHENMFWYRQDPGLGLRLIYFSYDVKMKEKGDIPEGYSVSREKKERFSLILESASTNQTSMYLCASSSGPNSPLHFGNGTRLTVT.

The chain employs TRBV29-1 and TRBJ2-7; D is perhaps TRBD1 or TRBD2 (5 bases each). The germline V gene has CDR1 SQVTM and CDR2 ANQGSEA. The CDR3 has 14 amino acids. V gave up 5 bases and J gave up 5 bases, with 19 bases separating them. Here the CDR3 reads CSVSPGRSFHEQYF. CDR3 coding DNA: TGCAGCGTTTCACCGGGACGTTCCTTCCACGAGCAGTACTTC.

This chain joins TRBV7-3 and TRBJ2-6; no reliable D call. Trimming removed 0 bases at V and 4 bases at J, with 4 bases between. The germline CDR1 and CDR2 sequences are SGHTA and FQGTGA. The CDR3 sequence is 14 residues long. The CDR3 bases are TGTGCCAGCAGCTTAACCTTCGGGGCCAACGTCCTGACTTTC. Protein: CASSLTFGANVLTF.

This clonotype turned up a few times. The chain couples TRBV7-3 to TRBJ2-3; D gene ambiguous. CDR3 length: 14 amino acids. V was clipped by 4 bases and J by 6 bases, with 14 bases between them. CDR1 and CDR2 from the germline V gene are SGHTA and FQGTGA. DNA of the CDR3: TGTGCCAGCAGCTCCCTTGGGTCCCACGATACGCAGTATTTT. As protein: CASSSLGSHDTQYF.

In DNA form, the CDR3 reads TGTGCCAGCAGGGTGGGACAGGGCGCCTACAATGAGCAGTTCTTC. Protein product: CASRVGQGAYNEQFF. This chain joins TRBV11-2 and TRBJ2-1; 9 nucleotides line up with TRBD1. J lost 2 bases, V lost 6 bases, and 5 bases had no gene match. This CDR3 comprises 15 residues. Germline values: CDR1 SGHAT, CDR2 FQNNGV.

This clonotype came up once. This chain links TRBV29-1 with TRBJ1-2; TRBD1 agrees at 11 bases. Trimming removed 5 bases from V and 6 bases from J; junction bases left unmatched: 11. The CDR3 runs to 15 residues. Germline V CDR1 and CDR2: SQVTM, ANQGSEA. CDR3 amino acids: CSVPDLRTGGDGYTF. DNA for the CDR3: TGCAGCGTTCCCGATTTACGGACAGGGGGCGATGGCTACACCTTC.

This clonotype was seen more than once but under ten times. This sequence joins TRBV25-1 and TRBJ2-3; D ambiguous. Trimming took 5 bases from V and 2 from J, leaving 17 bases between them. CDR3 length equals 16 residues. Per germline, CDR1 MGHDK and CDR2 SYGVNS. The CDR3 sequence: CASSSIQAIPTDTQYF. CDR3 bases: TGTGCCAGCAGTTCGATCCAGGCCATACCCACAGATACGCAGTATTTT.

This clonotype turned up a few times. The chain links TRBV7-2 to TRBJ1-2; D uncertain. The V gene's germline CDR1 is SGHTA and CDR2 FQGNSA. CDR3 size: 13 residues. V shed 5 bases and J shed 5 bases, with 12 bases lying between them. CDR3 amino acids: CASSAAPQYGYTF. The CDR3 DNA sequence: TGTGCCAGCAGCGCGGCCCCACAATATGGCTACACCTTC.

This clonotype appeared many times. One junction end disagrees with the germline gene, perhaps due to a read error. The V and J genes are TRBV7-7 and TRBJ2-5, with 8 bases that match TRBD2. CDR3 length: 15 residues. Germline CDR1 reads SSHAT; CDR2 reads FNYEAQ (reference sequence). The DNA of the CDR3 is TGTGCTAGCAGCTTAGGCGGGACTAGACAAGAGACCCAGTACTTC. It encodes CASSLGGTRQETQYF.